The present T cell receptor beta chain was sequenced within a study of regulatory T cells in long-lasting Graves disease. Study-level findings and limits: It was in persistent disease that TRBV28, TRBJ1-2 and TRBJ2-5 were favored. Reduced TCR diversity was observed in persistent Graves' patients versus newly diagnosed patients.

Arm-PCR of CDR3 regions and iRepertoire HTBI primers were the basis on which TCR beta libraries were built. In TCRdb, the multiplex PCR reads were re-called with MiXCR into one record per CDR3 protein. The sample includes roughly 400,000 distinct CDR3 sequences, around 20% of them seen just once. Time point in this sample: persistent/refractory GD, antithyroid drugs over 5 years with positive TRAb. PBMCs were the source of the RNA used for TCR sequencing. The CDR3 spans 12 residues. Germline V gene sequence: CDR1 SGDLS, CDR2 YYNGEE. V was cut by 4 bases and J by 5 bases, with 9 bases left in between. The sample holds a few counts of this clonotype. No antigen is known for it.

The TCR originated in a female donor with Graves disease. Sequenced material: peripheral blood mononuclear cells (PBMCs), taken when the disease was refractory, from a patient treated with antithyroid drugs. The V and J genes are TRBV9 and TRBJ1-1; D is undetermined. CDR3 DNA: TGTGCCAGCAGCCCTATGCAGACTGAAGCTTTCTTT. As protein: CASSPMQTEAFF.